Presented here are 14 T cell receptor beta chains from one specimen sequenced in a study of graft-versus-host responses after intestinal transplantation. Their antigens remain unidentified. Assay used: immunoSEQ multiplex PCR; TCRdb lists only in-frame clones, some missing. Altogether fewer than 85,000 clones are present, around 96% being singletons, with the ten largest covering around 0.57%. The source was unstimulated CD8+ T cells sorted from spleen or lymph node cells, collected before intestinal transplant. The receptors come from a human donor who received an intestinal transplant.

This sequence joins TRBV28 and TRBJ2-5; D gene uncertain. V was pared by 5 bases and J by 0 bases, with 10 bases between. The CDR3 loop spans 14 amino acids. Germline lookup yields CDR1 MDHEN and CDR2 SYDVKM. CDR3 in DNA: TGTGCCAGCAGTCCCCCTGAGCACCAAGAGACCCAGTACTTC. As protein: CASSPPEHQETQYF.

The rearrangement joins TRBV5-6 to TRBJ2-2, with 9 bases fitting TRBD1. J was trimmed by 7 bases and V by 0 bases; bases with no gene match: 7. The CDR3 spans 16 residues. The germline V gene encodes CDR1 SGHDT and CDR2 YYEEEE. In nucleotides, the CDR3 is TGTGCCAGCAGCTTGGATACAGGGGGCATAATCGGGGAGCTGTTTTTT. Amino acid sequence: CASSLDTGGIIGELFF. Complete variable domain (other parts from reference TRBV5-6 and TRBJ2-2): DAGVTQSPTHLIKTRGQQVTLRCSPKSGHDTVSWYQQALGQGPQFIFQYYEEEERQRGNFPDRFSGHQFPNYSSELNVNALLLGDSALYLCASSLDTGGIIGELFFGEGSRLTVL.

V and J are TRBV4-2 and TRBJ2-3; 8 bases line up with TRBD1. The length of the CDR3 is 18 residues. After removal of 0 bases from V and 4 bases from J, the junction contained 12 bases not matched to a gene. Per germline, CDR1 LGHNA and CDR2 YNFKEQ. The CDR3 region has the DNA TGTGCCAGCAGCCAAGATGGGGGGACAGGTCGAGTCGCAGATACGCAGTATTTT. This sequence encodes CASSQDGGTGRVADTQYF.

The CDR3 DNA follows: TGCGCCAGCAGCCAAGGTGTAACTAGCTTTCAAGAGACCCAGTACTTC. Protein sequence: CASSQGVTSFQETQYF. The rearrangement links TRBV4-1 to TRBJ2-5; a possible D gene is TRBD2 (6 bases). Germline V CDR1 and CDR2: MGHRA, YSYEKL. V was shortened by 1 base and J by 2 bases, with 14 bases between the two germline ends. CDR3 size: 16 residues.

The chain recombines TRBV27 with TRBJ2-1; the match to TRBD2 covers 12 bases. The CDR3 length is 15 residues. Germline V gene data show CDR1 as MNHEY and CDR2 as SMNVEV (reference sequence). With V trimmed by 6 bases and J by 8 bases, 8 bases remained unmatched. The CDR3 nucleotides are TGTGCCAGCAGCCATCGGACTAGCGGGACTGATGAGCAGTTCTTC. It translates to CASSHRTSGTDEQFF.

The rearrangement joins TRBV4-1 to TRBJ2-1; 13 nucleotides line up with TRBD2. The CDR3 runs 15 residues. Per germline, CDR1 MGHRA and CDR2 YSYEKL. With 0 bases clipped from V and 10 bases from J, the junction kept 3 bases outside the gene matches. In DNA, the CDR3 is TGCGCCAGCAGCCAAGAGGTACTAGCGGGAGGGGAGCAGTTCTTC. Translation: CASSQEVLAGGEQFF.

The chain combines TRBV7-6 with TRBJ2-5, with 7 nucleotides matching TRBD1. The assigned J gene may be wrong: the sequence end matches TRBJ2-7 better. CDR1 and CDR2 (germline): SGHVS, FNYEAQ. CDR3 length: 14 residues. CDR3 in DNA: TGTGCCAGCAGCCGTGGGACAGCAACCTACGAGCAGTACTTC. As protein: CASSRGTATYEQYF.

In nucleotides, the CDR3 is TGTGCCAGCAGTTTTGAGGACCAAGAGACCCAGTACTTC. It translates to CASSFEDQETQYF. The chain uses TRBV28 and TRBJ2-5, with D hard to call. With 3 bases removed from V and 0 bases from J, the gap between germline ends came to 5 bases. The CDR3 is 13 amino acids. Per germline, CDR1 MDHEN and CDR2 SYDVKM. The whole variable domain, filled in from reference TRBV28 and TRBJ2-5, reads DVKVTQSSRYLVKRTGEKVFLECVQDMDHENMFWYRQDPGLGLRLIYFSYDVKMKEKGDIPEGYSVSREKKERFSLILESASTNQTSMYLCASSFEDQETQYFGPGTRLLVL.

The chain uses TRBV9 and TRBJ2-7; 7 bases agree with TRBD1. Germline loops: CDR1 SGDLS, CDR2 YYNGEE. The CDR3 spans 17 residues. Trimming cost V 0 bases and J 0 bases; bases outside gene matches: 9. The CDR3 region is CASSVGKSGTASYEQYF. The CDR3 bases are TGTGCCAGCAGCGTAGGAAAATCGGGGACAGCCTCCTACGAGCAGTACTTC.

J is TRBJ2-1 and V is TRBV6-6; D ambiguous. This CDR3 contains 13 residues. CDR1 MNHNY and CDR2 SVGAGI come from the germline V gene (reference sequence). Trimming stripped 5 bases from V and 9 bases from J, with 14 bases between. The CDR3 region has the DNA TGTGCCAGCAGTCCCCATGGGCTGGTTGAGCAGTTCTTC. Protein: CASSPHGLVEQFF.

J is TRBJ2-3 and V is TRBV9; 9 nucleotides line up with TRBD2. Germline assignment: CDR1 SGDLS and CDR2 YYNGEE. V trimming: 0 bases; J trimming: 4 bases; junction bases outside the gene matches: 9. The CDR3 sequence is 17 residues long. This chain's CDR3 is CASSVEWREGPPDTQYF. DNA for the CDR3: TGTGCCAGCAGCGTAGAATGGCGGGAGGGCCCCCCAGATACGCAGTATTTT.

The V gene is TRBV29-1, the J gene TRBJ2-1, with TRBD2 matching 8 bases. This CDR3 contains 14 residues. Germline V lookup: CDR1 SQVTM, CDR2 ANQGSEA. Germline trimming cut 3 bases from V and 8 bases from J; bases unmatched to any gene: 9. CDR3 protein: CSVDPGLGVHEQFF. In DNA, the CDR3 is TGCAGCGTTGATCCGGGACTAGGTGTTCATGAGCAGTTCTTC.

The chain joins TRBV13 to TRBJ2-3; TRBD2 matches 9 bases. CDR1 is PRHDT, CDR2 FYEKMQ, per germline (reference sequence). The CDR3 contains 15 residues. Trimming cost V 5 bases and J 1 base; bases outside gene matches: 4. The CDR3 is CASSPRLAGTDTQYF. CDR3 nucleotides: TGTGCCAGCAGCCCTCGACTAGCGGGCACAGATACGCAGTATTTT.

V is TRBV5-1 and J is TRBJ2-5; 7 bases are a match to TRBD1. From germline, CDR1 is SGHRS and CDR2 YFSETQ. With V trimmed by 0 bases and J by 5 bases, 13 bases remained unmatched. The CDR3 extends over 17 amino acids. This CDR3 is CASSLVDAGGVGETQYF. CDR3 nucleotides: TGCGCCAGCAGCTTGGTGGACGCAGGGGGAGTGGGGGAGACCCAGTACTTC.